The present T cell receptor beta chain was sequenced within a study of regulatory T cells in long-lasting Graves disease. Through Arm-PCR of CDR3 regions and iRepertoire HTBI primers, TCR beta libraries were built. TCRdb reanalysed the multiplex PCR reads using MiXCR and keeps one entry per CDR3 protein. The sample yields 700,000 or so distinct CDR3 sequences, approximately 29% seen once. As concerns this clonotype: As yet, its antigen is unknown.

The sample's time point: persistent/refractory GD, antithyroid drugs over 5 years with positive TRAb. TCR sequences were obtained from RNA taken from PBMCs. V gave up 6 bases and J gave up 0 bases, with 14 bases separating them. The CDR3 has 16 residues. The germline CDR1 and CDR2 sequences are WNHNN and SYGVQD (reference sequence). Overall study results and limits: Not thyroid tissue but only peripheral blood was studied.

The TCR originated in a female donor with Graves disease. The sequenced sample was peripheral blood mononuclear cells (PBMCs), obtained when the disease was refractory, from a patient treated with antithyroid drugs. The V gene is TRBV10-1, the J gene TRBJ2-2; TRBD1 is a possible D gene (6 bases). The CDR3 loop reads CASRPPGVANTGELFF. The CDR3 DNA reads as TGCGCCAGCAGACCGCCAGGGGTTGCGAACACCGGGGAGCTGTTTTTT.